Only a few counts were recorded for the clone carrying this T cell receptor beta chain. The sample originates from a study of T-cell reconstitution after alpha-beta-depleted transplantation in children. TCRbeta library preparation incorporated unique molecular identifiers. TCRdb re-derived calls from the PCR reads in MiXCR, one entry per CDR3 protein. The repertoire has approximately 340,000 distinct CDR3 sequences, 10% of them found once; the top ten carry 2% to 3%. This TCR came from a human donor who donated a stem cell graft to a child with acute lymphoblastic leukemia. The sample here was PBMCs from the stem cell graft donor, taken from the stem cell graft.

The CDR3 DNA reads TGTGCCAGCAGCCCCCGAACAAATGTATACGAGCAGTACTTC. Residues: CASSPRTNVYEQYF. The chain links TRBV7-9 to TRBJ2-7; the D is unclear. V was clipped by 5 bases and J by 4 bases, with 15 bases between them. This CDR3 region has 14 residues. CDR1 is SEHNR and CDR2 is FQNEAQ in the germline V gene (reference sequence).